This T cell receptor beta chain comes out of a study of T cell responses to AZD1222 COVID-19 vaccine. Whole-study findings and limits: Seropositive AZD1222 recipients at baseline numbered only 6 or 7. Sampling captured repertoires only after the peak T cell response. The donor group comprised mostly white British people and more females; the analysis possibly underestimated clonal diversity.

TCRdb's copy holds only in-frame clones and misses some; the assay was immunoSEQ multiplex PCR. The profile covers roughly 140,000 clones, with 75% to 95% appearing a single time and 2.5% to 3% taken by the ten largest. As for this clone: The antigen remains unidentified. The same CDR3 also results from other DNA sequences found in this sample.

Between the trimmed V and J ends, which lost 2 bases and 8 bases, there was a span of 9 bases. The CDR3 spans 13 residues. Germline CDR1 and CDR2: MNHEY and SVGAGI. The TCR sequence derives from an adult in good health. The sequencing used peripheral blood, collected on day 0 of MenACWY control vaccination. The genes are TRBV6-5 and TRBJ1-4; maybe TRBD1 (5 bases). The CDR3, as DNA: TGTGCCAGCAGTTACGGGGGGAACGAAAAACTGTTTTTT. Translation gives CASSYGGNEKLFF.